The T cell receptor (beta chain) under discussion was sequenced for a study of cytomegalovirus exposure and HLA in healthy donors. V shed 7 bases and J 3 bases; nucleotides not matched to a gene: 7. The CDR3 loop spans 14 amino acids. Germline CDR1 reads MNHNS; CDR2 reads SASEGT. Donors were ostensibly healthy at sampling, although undocumented immune exposures were probable. PCR amplification relied on 60 Vbeta primers (plus 13 Jbeta primers). Here immunoSEQ multiplex PCR was the method, and the copy in TCRdb shows in-frame clones only, minus some. The sample has 120,000 or so clones; more than 70% are singletons.

This chain connects TRBV6-1 to TRBJ1-1; TRBD1 agrees at 8 bases. The source of this sequence is a woman aged 50 to 60 in good health and CMV-seropositive. Source material: PBMCs. The CDR3 reads CASTTGGADTEAFF. As DNA, the CDR3 is TGTGCCAGCACAACAGGGGGGGCGGACACTGAAGCTTTCTTT.